The rows below give T cell receptor beta chains drawn from one sample of a study of T-cell reconstitution after alpha-beta-depleted transplantation in children. TCRdb fed the PCR reads into MiXCR, producing one record per CDR3 protein. The repertoire holds 780,000 or so distinct CDR3 sequences, 15% to 20% seen once, with approximately 5% in the top ten. The source was PBMCs, mostly from graft donor cells, collected 360 days after TCRalphabeta/CD19-depleted stem cell transplant. The receptors come from a male patient younger than 18 who had a stem cell transplant for acute lymphoblastic leukemia, so the T cells may come from the graft donor. The CDR3 runs from the conserved cysteine through the conserved F or W. The D gene is left open where the match is weak. A row's size may be missing; if present it is once, few, many or a size class.

j_call,clone_size,v_call,d_call,cdr3_aa,cdr3_nt
TRBJ2-3,NA,TRBV29-1,NA,CSVRGRQDTQYF,TGCAGCGTTCGGGGGAGACAAGATACGCAGTATTTT
TRBJ2-2,few,TRBV25-1,TRBD1,CASSDPGTGNTGELFF,TGTGCCAGCAGTGATCCCGGGACAGGAAACACCGGGGAGCTGTTTTTT
TRBJ2-7,NA,TRBV7-9,TRBD1,CASSEYRGASDEQYF,TGTGCCAGCAGCGAGTACAGGGGGGCGTCGGACGAGCAGTACTTC
TRBJ1-1,NA,TRBV11-2,TRBD1,CASSHRDRAAFTEAFF,TGTGCCAGCAGCCACAGGGACAGGGCCGCATTCACTGAAGCTTTCTTT
TRBJ2-7,many,TRBV5-1,TRBD2,CASSLVSSGRYEQYF,TGCGCCAGCAGCTTGGTGTCTAGCGGGCGTTACGAGCAGTACTTC
TRBJ2-7,few,TRBV10-3,NA,CAISAGVAYEQYF,TGTGCCATCAGTGCCGGGGTAGCCTACGAGCAGTACTTC
TRBJ2-6,NA,TRBV3-1,NA,CASSPSVFSGANVLTF,TGTGCCAGCAGCCCCTCCGTCTTCTCTGGGGCCAACGTCCTGACTTTC
TRBJ2-2,NA,TRBV9,NA,CASMGGPNTGELFF,TGTGCCAGCATGGGGGGCCCGAACACCGGGGAGCTGTTTTTT
TRBJ1-5,NA,TRBV24-1,NA,CATSEPGGGEENQPQHF,TGTGCCACCAGTGAACCGGGTGGGGGAGAAGAGAATCAGCCCCAGCATTTT
TRBJ1-2,NA,TRBV11-2,NA,CASSSWDYGYTF,TGTGCCAGCAGTTCCTGGGACTATGGCTACACCTTC
TRBJ2-4,NA,TRBV2,TRBD1,CASKFTGTGENIQYF,TGTGCCAGCAAGTTTACCGGGACAGGAGAAAACATTCAGTACTTC
TRBJ2-7,few,TRBV10-2,TRBD2,CASSSGSKGEQYF,TGCGCCAGCTCTAGCGGGAGCAAGGGCGAGCAGTACTTC
TRBJ2-7,NA,TRBV5-1,TRBD1,CASSFYTGDLYEQYF,TGCGCCAGCAGCTTTTATACAGGGGACCTCTACGAGCAGTACTTC
TRBJ1-2,few,TRBV4-1,TRBD1,CASSQVGTGNYGYTF,TGCGCCAGCAGCCAAGTCGGGACAGGGAACTATGGCTACACCTTC
TRBJ2-7,few,TRBV4-1,NA,CASSHSGAYEQYF,TGCGCCAGCAGCCACTCGGGGGCTTACGAGCAGTACTTC
TRBJ2-5,NA,TRBV2,NA,CASKNERTQETQYF,TGTGCCAGCAAGAACGAGAGGACGCAAGAGACCCAGTACTTC
TRBJ1-2,many,TRBV27,NA,CASSFSGYWGYTF,TGTGCCAGCAGTTTCTCAGGGTATTGGGGCTACACCTTC
TRBJ2-1,NA,TRBV5-1,TRBD1,CASRSSGTAINEQFF,TGCGCCAGCAGGAGTTCCGGGACAGCTATCAATGAGCAGTTCTTC
TRBJ2-3,few,TRBV19,TRBD2,CASSSGLAGGPQDTQYF,TGTGCCAGTAGTTCCGGACTAGCGGGAGGGCCGCAAGATACGCAGTATTTT
TRBJ2-7,NA,TRBV18,NA,CASSEGTLNHF,TGTGCCAGCTCGGAGGGGACTCTAAACCACTTC
TRBJ1-1,NA,TRBV7-9,NA,CASSFYHRRVEAFF,TGTGCCAGCAGCTTTTATCATCGGCGGGTTGAAGCTTTCTTT
TRBJ2-5,NA,TRBV20-1,TRBD2,CSAQTSGSGAQYF,TGCAGTGCTCAGACTAGCGGGAGTGGGGCCCAGTACTTC